The 7 T cell receptor beta chains presented below share a single source sample, sequenced in a study of identical twins. One entry per CDR3 protein results from TCRdb running MiXCR on the 5' RACE reads. The table shows 460,000 or so distinct CDR3 sequences, with 11% to 15% occurring only once. The same specimen was also included in a second study, on yellow fever vaccine responses in identical twins.

The sequencing input was CD4+ T cells sorted from blood. The receptor set was obtained from a young woman in good health.

J is TRBJ2-1 and V is TRBV19, with 7 bases identical to TRBD2. The trim removed 4 bases at V and 3 bases at J, leaving 6 bases unmatched. The germline V gene encodes CDR1 LNHDA and CDR2 SQIVND (reference sequence). This CDR3 has 15 amino acids. The CDR3 sequence is CASSTKRDFYNEQFF. The CDR3 bases are TGTGCCAGTAGTACCAAGCGGGACTTCTACAATGAGCAGTTCTTC.

This sequence joins TRBV4-1 and TRBJ1-1, with a tentative D call TRBD1 (6 bases). CDR3 length equals 16 residues. The V and J ends lost 1 base and 1 base respectively, with 13 bases between them. From germline, CDR1 is MGHRA and CDR2 YSYEKL. The CDR3 loop is CASSQGGDRRNTEAFF. The CDR3 nucleotides are TGCGCCAGCAGCCAAGGCGGAGACAGGAGGAACACTGAAGCTTTCTTT.

The genes are TRBV2 and TRBJ1-5; D is perhaps TRBD1 (5 bases). CDR3 length: 15 amino acids. Trimming took off 6 bases at V and 5 bases at J, with 17 bases between the two ends. Germline V gene data show CDR1 as SNHLY and CDR2 as FYNNEI. CDR3 DNA sequence: TGTGCCAGCAGCGACAAGGGGAATCCCCATCAGCCCCAGCATTTT. This translates into CASSDKGNPHQPQHF.

This clonotype was seen a few times. The chain couples TRBV6-5 to TRBJ2-7, with D possibly matching TRBD1 (6 bases). The length of the CDR3 is 12 residues. V gave up 11 bases and J gave up 7 bases, with 18 bases separating them. Germline CDR1 MNHEY, CDR2 SVGAGI. CDR3 region: CASGQRAREQYF. In DNA form, the CDR3 reads TGTGCCTCCGGACAGCGCGCAAGGGAGCAGTACTTC.

The chain uses TRBV5-1 and TRBJ2-1, with TRBD2 matching 7 bases. Germline-derived CDR1 and CDR2 are SGHRS and YFSETQ. Germline trimming cut 2 bases from V and 7 bases from J; bases unmatched to any gene: 9. This CDR3 is built from 15 residues. The CDR3: CASSFGGGVMNEQFF. CDR3 in DNA: TGCGCCAGCAGCTTCGGTGGGGGGGTTATGAATGAGCAGTTCTTC.

The chain is built from TRBV6-1 and TRBJ2-7; TRBD2 matches 7 bases. V lost 5 bases and J lost 5; bases outside the gene matches: 12. The germline gives CDR1 MNHNS, CDR2 SASEGT. There are 15 residues in the CDR3. The CDR3 here is CASSRSGGRGNEQYF. In DNA form, the CDR3 reads TGTGCCAGCAGTCGTTCTGGCGGGAGAGGAAACGAGCAGTACTTC.

This clonotype was detected only a few times. The genes are TRBV7-2 and TRBJ1-2; 7 bases agree with TRBD1. This CDR3 has 15 amino acids. The V segment lost 3 bases and the J segment 4 bases; nucleotides outside the gene matches: 8. The germline CDR1 and CDR2 sequences are SGHTA and FQGNSA. CDR3 protein: CASSFVRGQTYGYTF. The DNA of the CDR3 is TGTGCCAGCAGCTTTGTTAGGGGACAGACCTATGGCTACACCTTC.